This T cell receptor beta chain was sequenced for a study of Ad26.COV2.S vaccination and SARS-CoV-2 variants. Measured with immunoSEQ multiplex PCR; TCRdb has only the in-frame clones, and not every one. The repertoire holds approximately 480,000 clones, approximately 90% seen once, with more than 10% in the top ten. V lost 6 bases and J lost 15, with 21 bases in between. The CDR3 has 12 amino acids. Germline loops: CDR1 GTSNPN, CDR2 SVGIG (reference sequence). Treatment here: some 20 received Ad26.COV2.S at low or high dose, single or two shots; about 5 received placebo; per-sample allocation not given. The samples were gathered on day 63 after the first injection of vaccine or placebo.

Material: peripheral blood, obtained in a trial of Ad26.COV2.S vaccine versus placebo. The sequence came from a person between 18 and 60 years old who received the Ad26.COV2.S COVID-19 vaccine or a placebo. This chain joins TRBV30 and TRBJ2-1; D is undetermined. The CDR3 region is CACSSGPPMGFF. The CDR3 coding sequence is TGTGCCTGTTCCTCTGGGCCCCCCATGGGGTTCTTC.